The 28 T cell receptor beta chains listed next were all sequenced from one sample in a study of T cells in Graves' hyperthyroidism and ophthalmopathy. RNA transcripts gave rise to amplified TCR beta CDR3 regions. During a first-round RT-PCR of the TCR CDR3, the HTBI primer set was used. TCRdb re-derived calls from the multiplex PCR reads in MiXCR, one entry per CDR3 protein. The sample holds roughly 260,000 distinct CDR3 sequences, about 14% seen once. Sequenced input: blood. These receptors originate from a woman aged 40 to 50 with Graves' hyperthyroidism that later progressed to Graves' ophthalmopathy.

The V call is TRBV6-1, the J call TRBJ1-1; the D gene is possibly TRBD1 (5 bases). CDR3 length equals 14 residues. V shed 6 bases and J shed 6 bases, with 17 bases lying between them. The germline V gene has CDR1 MNHNS and CDR2 SASEGT. The CDR3 nucleotides read TGTGCCAGCAGCCACAGGCCCCCGGGGGCTGAAGCTTTCTTT. Translating gives CASSHRPPGAEAFF.

This sequence joins TRBV7-8 and TRBJ2-5, with D possibly being TRBD1 or TRBD2 (6 bases each). The CDR3 consists of 16 residues. CDR1 and CDR2 (germline): SGHVS, FQNEAQ. Trimming cost V 5 bases and J 4 bases, with 20 bases left between them. The CDR3 DNA is TGTGCCAGCAGCCCCCGGAGGGGGTCTCGTAGAGAGACCCAGTACTTC. Amino acids: CASSPRRGSRRETQYF. The complete variable domain, with remaining parts taken from reference TRBV7-8 and TRBJ2-5, reads GAGVSQSPRYKVAKRGQDVALRCDPISGHVSLFWYQQALGQGPEFLTYFQNEAQLDKSGLPSDRFFAERPEGSVSTLKIQRTQQEDSAVYLCASSPRRGSRRETQYFGPGTRLLVL.

The chain uses TRBV14 and TRBJ2-5; 11 bases map to TRBD2. This CDR3 has 17 amino acids. Germline values: CDR1 SGHDN, CDR2 FVKESK. V shed 3 bases, J shed 12 bases, and the junction held 18 bases outside the gene matches. The CDR3 DNA reads TGTGCCAGCAGCCAGCGTTTTGGACTAGCGGGTAATGGCAGGGAGTACTTC. This translates into CASSQRFGLAGNGREYF. The whole variable domain, remainder taken from reference TRBV14 and TRBJ2-5, is EAGVTQFPSHSVIEKGQTVTLRCDPISGHDNLYWYRRVMGKEIKFLLHFVKESKQDESGMPNNRFLAERTGGTYSTLKVQPAELEDSGVYFCASSQRFGLAGNGREYFGPGTRLLVL.

This clonotype was observed at least ten times. The chain has TRBV3-1 and TRBJ1-4, with a weak D call TRBD1 (6 bases). Per germline, CDR1 LGHDT and CDR2 YNNKEL (reference sequence). The CDR3 extends over 13 amino acids. V was cut by 1 base and J by 12 bases, with 12 bases left in between. CDR3 sequence (DNA): TGTGCCAGCAGCCAAGGGACAGCTACTCAACTGTTTTTT. It is translated as CASSQGTATQLFF. Full variable domain (rest looked up from reference TRBV3-1 and TRBJ1-4): DTAVSQTPKYLVTQMGNDKSIKCEQNLGHDTMYWYKQDSKKFLKIMFSYNNKELIINETVPNRFSPKSPDKAHLNLHINSLELGDSAVYFCASSQGTATQLFFGSGTQLSVL.

This clonotype was seen at least ten times. The chain employs TRBV12-3 or TRBV12-4 and TRBJ2-2, with D perhaps matching TRBD1 or TRBD2 (5 bases each). V was pared by 3 bases and J by 7 bases, with 6 bases between. The CDR3 sequence is 12 residues long. CDR3 nucleotide sequence: TGTGCCAGCAGTTTTGGGGGCGGGGAGCTGTTTTTT. Translating gives CASSFGGGELFF.

This clonotype was seen at least ten times. The V gene is TRBV28, the J gene TRBJ1-4; D is uncertain. This CDR3 region has 15 residues. Germline CDR1 and CDR2: MDHEN and SYDVKM. Trimming took 5 bases from V and 8 from J, leaving 18 bases between them. The CDR3 DNA sequence: TGTGCCAGCAGTCTTCCGGGAGAATGGGGAGAAAAACTGTTTTTT. Protein: CASSLPGEWGEKLFF.

This clonotype was picked up many times. The chain is built from TRBV20-1 and TRBJ2-1; a weak D match, TRBD2 (6 bases). Germline values: CDR1 DFQATT, CDR2 SNEGSKA (reference sequence). The ends were cut back, 2 bases at V and 2 bases at J, with 13 bases in the middle. This CDR3 has 15 residues. The CDR3 DNA follows: TGCAGTGCTAGATCCCGGGACTCCCCCTACAATGAGCAGTTCTTC. As protein: CSARSRDSPYNEQFF.

This clonotype was seen just once. This may be a read error: a much more frequent sequence differs by one nucleotide. CDR3 loop: CASSPVTSGRDTYEQYF. The CDR3 DNA sequence: TGTGCCAGCTCACCTGTGACTAGCGGGAGGGATACCTACGAGCAGTACTTC. The chain has TRBV18 and TRBJ2-7; TRBD2 agrees at 14 bases. With V trimmed by 3 bases and J by 2 bases, 6 bases remained unmatched. This CDR3 comprises 17 residues. Germline CDR1 and CDR2: KGHSH and LQKENI.

This clonotype was detected ten times or more. The rearrangement uses TRBV5-1 and TRBJ2-7; TRBD1 aligns across 9 bases. CDR1 is SGHRS and CDR2 is YFSETQ in the germline V gene. The CDR3 extends over 17 amino acids. V lost 3 bases, J lost 4 bases, and 14 bases stayed unmatched. Here the CDR3 reads CASSYDPPTGGGYEQYF. As DNA, the CDR3 is TGCGCCAGCAGCTACGACCCACCAACAGGGGGCGGGTACGAGCAGTACTTC.

The rearrangement joins TRBV14 to TRBJ2-5; a weak D match, TRBD1 (6 bases). This CDR3 contains 14 residues. Germline V gene lookup returns CDR1 SGHDN and CDR2 FVKESK. The V and J ends lost 2 bases and 5 bases respectively, with 12 bases between them. CDR3 loop: CASSQNRAQETQYF. In DNA, the CDR3 is TGTGCCAGCAGCCAAAACAGGGCCCAGGAGACCCAGTACTTC.

At least ten counts were recorded for this clonotype. The rearrangement joins TRBV20-1 to TRBJ2-7; 8 nucleotides align to TRBD1. The V gene end was trimmed by 1 base and the J gene end by 6 bases; junction bases not matched to a gene: 8. Germline CDR1 reads DFQATT; CDR2 reads SNEGSKA (reference sequence). CDR3 length: 14 residues. CDR3 residues: CSARGTGFGREQYF. DNA for the CDR3: TGCAGTGCTAGAGGGACAGGGTTTGGTCGCGAGCAGTACTTC.

For this clonotype: Sequence at one end of the junction differs from germline and may be a read error. The rearrangement joins TRBV19 to TRBJ2-2; no clear D gene. Germline V CDR1 and CDR2: LNHDA, SQIVND (reference sequence). The CDR3 runs 13 residues. CDR3 nucleotides: TGTGCCACTAGTATAGATGCAGGCCTGGAGCTGTTTTTT. It specifies CATSIDAGLELFF.

In its sample, this clonotype was seen many times. The V gene is TRBV12-3 or TRBV12-4, the J gene TRBJ2-1, with TRBD2 matching 9 bases. The trim removed 3 bases at V and 7 bases at J, leaving 13 bases unmatched. The CDR3 extends over 17 amino acids. In DNA, the CDR3 is TGTGCCAGCAGTTTTTCATCGGGCGGGAGGGGGTTGAATGAGCAGTTCTTC. Protein product: CASSFSSGGRGLNEQFF.

This clonotype was counted ten times or more. The chain couples TRBV28 to TRBJ2-3; no definite D call. In germline, CDR1 is MDHEN, CDR2 SYDVKM. The V and J ends lost 6 bases and 2 bases respectively, with 9 bases between them. This CDR3 contains 13 residues. CDR3 DNA sequence: TGTGCCAGCAGGGCCACCTACACAGATACGCAGTATTTT. It yields the protein CASRATYTDTQYF.

This clonotype was seen repeatedly, ten times or more. This chain joins TRBV25-1 and TRBJ1-6, with D hard to call. Germline V lookup: CDR1 MGHDK, CDR2 SYGVNS. The CDR3 sequence is 13 residues long. Trimming shortened V by 2 bases and J by 7 bases, and 6 bases separated the two germline ends. The CDR3 DNA is TGTGCCAGCAGTGAAGCGACCAATTCACCCCTCCACTTT. Its protein product is CASSEATNSPLHF. The variable domain in full, completed from reference TRBV25-1 and TRBJ1-6, reads EADIYQTPRYLVIGTGKKITLECSQTMGHDKMYWYQQDPGMELHLIHYSYGVNSTEKGDLSSESTVSRIRTEHFPLTLESARPSHTSQYLCASSEATNSPLHFGNGTRLTVT.

The DNA of the CDR3 is TGCGCCAGCAGCTTGGTCGTGGGAGGGCCTATGGGAGAAGAGACCCAGTACTTC. It is translated as CASSLVVGGPMGEETQYF. This chain connects TRBV5-1 to TRBJ2-5; 7 bases are shared with TRBD2. This CDR3 spans 18 amino acids. V was clipped by 0 bases and J by 3 bases; unmatched bases: 14. Per germline, CDR1 SGHRS and CDR2 YFSETQ.

At least ten counts were recorded for this clonotype. The genes are TRBV30 and TRBJ2-3; D possibly corresponds to TRBD2 (6 bases). Germline V gene sequence: CDR1 GTSNPN, CDR2 SVGIG (reference sequence). Trimming pared 0 bases from V and 2 bases from J, leaving 12 bases between. This CDR3 spans 15 amino acids. The CDR3 DNA reads as TGTGCCTGGAGTGTATATGGCGGGACCACAGATACGCAGTATTTT. Its translation: CAWSVYGGTTDTQYF.

In its sample, this clonotype was seen many times. The CDR3 loop is CSVVETGTTGEPQHF. CDR3 bases: TGCAGCGTTGTCGAGACAGGGACGACCGGGGAGCCCCAGCATTTT. The chain joins TRBV29-1 to TRBJ1-5; 7 bases align to TRBD1. The CDR3 spans 15 residues. Trimming removed 4 bases from V and 8 bases from J; junction bases left unmatched: 14. Germline V gives CDR1 SQVTM, CDR2 ANQGSEA.

In its sample, this clonotype was seen a few times. Being one base from a much bigger clone, this may be a read error. V gene TRBV10-3 combines with J gene TRBJ1-2; D remains ambiguous. The CDR3 contains 14 residues. Germline lookup yields CDR1 ENHRY and CDR2 SYGVKD. V lost 6 bases and J 0 bases, leaving 11 bases between the germline ends. CDR3: CAISDQWPNYGYTF. Here the CDR3 DNA reads TGTGCCATCAGCGACCAGTGGCCTAACTATGGCTACACCTTC.

The chain links TRBV5-4 to TRBJ2-5; D is possibly TRBD1 or TRBD2 (6 bases each). The germline CDR1 and CDR2 sequences are SGHNT and YYREEE (reference sequence). Trimming shortened V by 2 bases and J by 10 bases, and 18 bases separated the two germline ends. This CDR3 is built from 14 residues. The CDR3 is CASSFEGGRDSQYF. Written as DNA, the CDR3 is TGTGCCAGCAGCTTCGAGGGGGGACGAGATAGCCAGTACTTC.

Points on this clonotype: One end of the junction does not line up with germline, which may come from a read error. V usage is TRBV20-1 and J usage is TRBJ2-2; possible D gene TRBD2, 6 bases. This CDR3 contains 11 residues. Germline CDR1 reads DFQATT; CDR2 reads SNEGSKA (reference sequence). This CDR3 is CSTGSSGELLF. The CDR3 coding sequence is TGCAGTACCGGGAGCTCCGGGGAGCTGTTGTTT.

This clonotype came up many times. V is TRBV29-1 and J is TRBJ2-1, with TRBD2 as a possible D gene (5 bases). In germline, CDR1 is SQVTM, CDR2 ANQGSEA. V was shortened by 3 bases and J by 0 bases, with 6 bases between the two germline ends. This CDR3 is 13 amino acids long. The CDR3 region has the DNA TGCAGCGTTGAGGACTTCTCCTACAATGAGCAGTTCTTC. Translating gives CSVEDFSYNEQFF.

This clonotype was picked up many times. The chain couples TRBV18 to TRBJ2-1; D ambiguous. The CDR3 is 16 amino acids. Germline CDR1 is KGHSH and CDR2 is LQKENI. The V end lost 4 bases, the J end lost 0 bases, and 13 bases lay between the germline ends. The CDR3 protein is CASSLRLISSYNEQFF. The CDR3 coding sequence is TGTGCCAGCTCACTCAGACTTATTAGCTCCTACAATGAGCAGTTCTTC.

This clonotype was seen more than once but under ten times. The chain employs TRBV18 and TRBJ2-2, with a tentative D call TRBD1 (5 bases). This CDR3 region has 13 residues. The germline V gene has CDR1 KGHSH and CDR2 LQKENI. V lost 8 bases, J lost 6 bases, and 13 bases lay in between. CDR3 sequence (DNA): TGTGCCAGCCATGATCAGGGCGCCGGGGAGCTGTTTTTT. Residues: CASHDQGAGELFF.

This clonotype was detected many times. This chain joins TRBV19 and TRBJ2-7; TRBD1 matches at 7 bases. Germline assignment: CDR1 LNHDA and CDR2 SQIVND (reference sequence). The length of the CDR3 is 14 residues. The trim removed 6 bases at V and 3 bases at J, leaving 8 bases unmatched. CDR3 DNA: TGTGCCAGTAGCAAGACAGGGTTGAACTACGAGCAGTACTTC. It is translated as CASSKTGLNYEQYF. Combining the CDR3 with reference TRBV19 and TRBJ2-7 gives the whole variable domain DGGITQSPKYLFRKEGQNVTLSCEQNLNHDAMYWYRQDPGQGLRLIYYSQIVNDFQKGDIAEGYSVSREKKESFPLTVTSAQKNPTAFYLCASSKTGLNYEQYFGPGTRLTVT.

The V and J genes are TRBV3-1 and TRBJ2-7, with 14 bases identical to TRBD2. Germline lookup yields CDR1 LGHDT and CDR2 YNNKEL (reference sequence). The trim removed 1 base at V and 3 bases at J, leaving 2 bases unmatched. The CDR3 loop spans 16 amino acids. The CDR3 loop is CASSQGTSGRLYEQYF. As DNA, the CDR3 is TGTGCCAGCAGCCAAGGGACTAGCGGGAGGCTCTACGAGCAGTACTTC.

In its sample, this clonotype was seen many times. The rearrangement uses TRBV20-1 and TRBJ1-2; TRBD1 is a possible D gene (5 bases). V was clipped by 1 base and J by 4 bases, with 13 bases between them. CDR1 and CDR2 from the germline V gene are DFQATT and SNEGSKA (reference sequence). The CDR3 spans 14 residues. The DNA for the CDR3 is TGCAGTGCTAGAGGTCGTACAGGAATCTATGGCTACACCTTC. Amino acid sequence: CSARGRTGIYGYTF.

This clonotype was recorded many times. This sequence joins TRBV28 and TRBJ1-1, with D perhaps matching TRBD1 (5 bases). Trimming took off 5 bases at V and 8 bases at J, with 18 bases between the two ends. The CDR3 spans 14 residues. Germline assignment: CDR1 MDHEN and CDR2 SYDVKM. As DNA, the CDR3 is TGTGCCAGCAGTATACCGGGACCGCTTAAAGAAGCTTTCTTT. Its protein product is CASSIPGPLKEAFF.